A single T cell receptor (beta chain) is shown here with its context. Germline V CDR1 and CDR2: SGHTA, FQGNSA. V was cut by 5 bases and J by 2 bases, with 13 bases left in between. The CDR3 is 14 amino acids. Clones were read by immunoSEQ multiplex PCR, and TCRdb kept only the in-frame ones, dropping some. Seen here are more than 100,000 clones, 84% observed once, and the top ten hold approximately 3.5%. This sample was taken from a study of blood T cell repertoires in COVID-19. The specimen sequenced was PBMCs or T cells enriched from blood (not recorded which). This TCR came from a woman aged 25 to 39 who had recovered from COVID-19. The chain employs TRBV7-2 and TRBJ2-7; D possibly corresponds to TRBD2 (5 bases). CDR3 bases: TGTGCCAGCAGCCCACATGGGGAGACCTACGAGCAGTACTTC. Amino acids: CASSPHGETYEQYF.